This T cell receptor beta chain was identified during a study of cytomegalovirus exposure and HLA in healthy donors. Overall study: Of roughly 360 genotyped donors, roughly 76% grouped in the Caucasian-associated ancestry cluster. Study observations and caveats: Trimming of TCR beta V- and J-genes showed a link, identified in a later analysis, to a missense DCLRE1C variant.

This CDR3 contains 16 residues. The V gene's germline CDR1 is SGHTS and CDR2 YDEGEE. V was pared by 4 bases and J by 0 bases, with 5 bases of the junction left unmatched. Both 60 Vbeta primers and 13 Jbeta primers went into the PCR. The method was immunoSEQ multiplex PCR; TCRdb's version includes in-frame clones alone and lacks a portion of them. The repertoire includes around 210,000 clones, more than 60% of them detected once, and about 1.7% sits in the top ten. In regard to this clone: Its target is unknown.

The chain employs TRBV5-8 and TRBJ2-3; the match to TRBD2 covers 10 bases. The TCR sequence derives from a man aged 50-60 years in good health and CMV-seronegative. The sample taken for sequencing was PBMCs. For the CDR3, the DNA is TGTGCCAGCAGCAAAGGGACTAGCGCCAGCACAGATACGCAGTATTTT. Its protein product is CASSKGTSASTDTQYF.